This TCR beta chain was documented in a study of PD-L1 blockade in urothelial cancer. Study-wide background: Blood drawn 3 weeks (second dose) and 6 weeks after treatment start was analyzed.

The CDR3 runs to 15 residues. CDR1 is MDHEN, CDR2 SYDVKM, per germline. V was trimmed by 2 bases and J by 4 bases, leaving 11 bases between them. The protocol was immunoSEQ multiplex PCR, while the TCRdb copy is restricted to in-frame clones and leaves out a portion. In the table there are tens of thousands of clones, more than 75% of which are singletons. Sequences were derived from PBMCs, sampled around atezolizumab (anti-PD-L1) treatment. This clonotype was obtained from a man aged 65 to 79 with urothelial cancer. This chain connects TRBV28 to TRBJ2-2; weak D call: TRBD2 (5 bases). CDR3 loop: CASSLARAGTGELFF. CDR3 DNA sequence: TGTGCCAGCAGTTTAGCGCGGGCGGGCACCGGGGAGCTGTTTTTT. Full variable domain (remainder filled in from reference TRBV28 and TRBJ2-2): DVKVTQSSRYLVKRTGEKVFLECVQDMDHENMFWYRQDPGLGLRLIYFSYDVKMKEKGDIPEGYSVSREKKERFSLILESASTNQTSMYLCASSLARAGTGELFFGEGSRLTVL.